What follows describes a single T cell receptor beta chain. This entry is derived from a study of T cell responses to AZD1222 COVID-19 vaccine. V was pared by 3 bases and J by 2 bases, with 1 base of the junction left unmatched. This CDR3 is built from 13 residues. Germline V gene data show CDR1 as SGHAT and CDR2 as FQNNGV. Profiling relied on immunoSEQ multiplex PCR, and the TCRdb table lists in-frame clones only, not all of them. Here the sample spans 120,000 or so clones, 80% to 90% being singletons. The origin of this receptor is an adult in good health. The chain is built from TRBV11-2 and TRBJ2-7, with 7 positions matching TRBD1. The sample in question was peripheral blood, obtained on day 0 of AZD1222 vaccination. In nucleotides, the CDR3 is TGTGCCAGCAGCTTTACAGGGGCCTACGAGCAGTACTTC. It specifies CASSFTGAYEQYF.